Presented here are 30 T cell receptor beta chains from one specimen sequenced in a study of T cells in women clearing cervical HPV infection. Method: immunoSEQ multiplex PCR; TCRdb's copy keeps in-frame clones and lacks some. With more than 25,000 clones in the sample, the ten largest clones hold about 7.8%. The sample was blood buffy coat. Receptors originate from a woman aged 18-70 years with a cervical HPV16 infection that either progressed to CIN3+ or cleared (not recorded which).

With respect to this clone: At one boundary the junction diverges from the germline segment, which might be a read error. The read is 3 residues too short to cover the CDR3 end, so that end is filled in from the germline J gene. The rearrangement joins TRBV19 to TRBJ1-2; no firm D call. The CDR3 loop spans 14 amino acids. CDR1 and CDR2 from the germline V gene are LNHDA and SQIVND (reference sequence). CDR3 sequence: CATEDSGRQYDYTF. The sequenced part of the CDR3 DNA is TGTGCCACCGAAGATAGCGGGAGGCAGTATGAC.

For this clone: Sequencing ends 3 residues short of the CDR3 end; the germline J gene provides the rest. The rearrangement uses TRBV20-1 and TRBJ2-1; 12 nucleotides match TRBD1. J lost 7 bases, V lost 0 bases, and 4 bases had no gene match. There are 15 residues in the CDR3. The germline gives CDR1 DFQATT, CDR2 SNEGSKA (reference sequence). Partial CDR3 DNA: TGCAGTGCTAGAGAACCGGGACAGGGGGCAAATGAG. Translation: CSAREPGQGANE. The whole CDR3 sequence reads CSAREPGQGANEQFF.

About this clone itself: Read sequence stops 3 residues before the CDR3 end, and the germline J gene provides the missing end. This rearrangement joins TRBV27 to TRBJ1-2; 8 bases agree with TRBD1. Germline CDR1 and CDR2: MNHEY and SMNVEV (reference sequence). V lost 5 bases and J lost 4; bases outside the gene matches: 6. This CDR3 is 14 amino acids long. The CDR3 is CASSPRTGGYGYTF. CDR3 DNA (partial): TGTGCCAGCAGTCCGCGAACAGGGGGCTATGGC.

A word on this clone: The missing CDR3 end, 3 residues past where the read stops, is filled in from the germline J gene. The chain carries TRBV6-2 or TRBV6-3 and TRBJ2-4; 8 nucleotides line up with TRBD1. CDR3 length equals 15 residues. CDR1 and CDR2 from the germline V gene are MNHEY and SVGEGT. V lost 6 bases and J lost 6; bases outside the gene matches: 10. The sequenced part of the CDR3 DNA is TGTGCCAGCAGCCCAAGTGCGACAGGGGTAAACATT. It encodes CASSPSATGVNI. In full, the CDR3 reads CASSPSATGVNIQYF.

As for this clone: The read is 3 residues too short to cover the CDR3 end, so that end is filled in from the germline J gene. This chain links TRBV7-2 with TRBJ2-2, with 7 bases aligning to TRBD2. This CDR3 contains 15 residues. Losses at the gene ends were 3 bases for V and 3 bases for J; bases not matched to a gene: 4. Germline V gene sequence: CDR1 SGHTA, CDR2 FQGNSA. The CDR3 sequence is CASSFGGGDTGELFF. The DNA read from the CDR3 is TGTGCCAGCAGCTTTGGCGGGGGTGACACCGGGGAG.

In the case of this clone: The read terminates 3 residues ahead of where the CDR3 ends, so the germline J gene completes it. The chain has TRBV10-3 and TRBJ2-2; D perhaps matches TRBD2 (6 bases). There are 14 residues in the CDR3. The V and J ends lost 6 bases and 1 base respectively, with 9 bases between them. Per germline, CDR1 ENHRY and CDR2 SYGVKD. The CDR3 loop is CAIRTGENTGELFF. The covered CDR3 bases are TGTGCCATCAGAACGGGGGAGAACACCGGGGAG.

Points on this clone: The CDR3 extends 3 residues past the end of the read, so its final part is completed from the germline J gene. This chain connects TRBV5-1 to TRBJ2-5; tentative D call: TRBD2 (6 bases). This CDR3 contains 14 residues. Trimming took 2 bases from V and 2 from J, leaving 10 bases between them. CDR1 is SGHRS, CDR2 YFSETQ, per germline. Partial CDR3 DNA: TGCGCCAGCAGCTTAGCGGGTGGGCAAGAGACC. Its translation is CASSLAGGQET. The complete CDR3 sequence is CASSLAGGQETQYF.

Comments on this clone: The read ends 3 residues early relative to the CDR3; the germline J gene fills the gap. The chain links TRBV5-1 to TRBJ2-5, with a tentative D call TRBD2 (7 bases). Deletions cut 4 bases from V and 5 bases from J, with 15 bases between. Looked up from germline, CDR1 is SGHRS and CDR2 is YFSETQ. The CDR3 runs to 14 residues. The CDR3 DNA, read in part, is TGCGCCAGCAGCCCGGCGGGGGCATGGGAGACC. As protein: CASSPAGAWET. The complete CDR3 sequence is CASSPAGAWETQYF.

The DNA read from the CDR3 is TGTGCCAGCAGTTACTCGAATAGCCGGAGGAACGAC. Protein: CASSYSNSRRND. The entire CDR3 protein reads CASSYSNSRRNDYTF. The chain couples TRBV6-8 to TRBJ1-2; no firm D call. The CDR3 is cut off 3 residues early in the read; its end comes from the germline J gene. Germline assignment: CDR1 MNHGY and CDR2 SAAAGT. CDR3 length: 15 amino acids.

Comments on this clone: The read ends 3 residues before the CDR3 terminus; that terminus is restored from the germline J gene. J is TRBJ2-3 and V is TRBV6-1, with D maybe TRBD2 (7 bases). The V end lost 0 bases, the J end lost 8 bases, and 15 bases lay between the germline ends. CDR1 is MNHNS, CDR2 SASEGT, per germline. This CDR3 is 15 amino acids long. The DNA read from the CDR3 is TGTGCCAGCAGTGAAGCGCTTCGGGGAGGGGGTACG. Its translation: CASSEALRGGGT. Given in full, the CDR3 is CASSEALRGGGTQYF.

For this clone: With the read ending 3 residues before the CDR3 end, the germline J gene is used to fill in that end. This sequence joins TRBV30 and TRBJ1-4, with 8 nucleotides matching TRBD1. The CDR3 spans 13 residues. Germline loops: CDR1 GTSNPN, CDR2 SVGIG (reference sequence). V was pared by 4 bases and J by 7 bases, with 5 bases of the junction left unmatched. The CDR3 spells CAWMDRVTEKLFF. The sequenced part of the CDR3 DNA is TGTGCCTGGATGGACAGGGTGACTGAAAAA.

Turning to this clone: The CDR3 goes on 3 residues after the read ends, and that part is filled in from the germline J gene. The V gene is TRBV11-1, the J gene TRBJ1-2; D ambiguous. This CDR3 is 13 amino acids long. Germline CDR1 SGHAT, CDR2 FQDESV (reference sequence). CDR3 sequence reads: CASSLSVPYDYTF. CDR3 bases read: TGTGCCAGCAGCTTATCGGTCCCCTACGAC. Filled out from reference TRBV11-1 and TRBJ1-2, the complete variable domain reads EAEVAQSPRYKITEKSQAVAFWCDPISGHATLYWYRQILGQGPELLVQFQDESVVDDSQLPKDRFSAERLKGVDSTLKIQPAELGDSAMYLCASSLSVPYDYTFGSGTRLTVV.

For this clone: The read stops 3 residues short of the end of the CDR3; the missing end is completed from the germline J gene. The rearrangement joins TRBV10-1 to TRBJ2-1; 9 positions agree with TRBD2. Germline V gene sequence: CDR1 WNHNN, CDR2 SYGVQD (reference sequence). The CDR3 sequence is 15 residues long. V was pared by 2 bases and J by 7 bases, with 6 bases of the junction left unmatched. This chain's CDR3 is CASSEGRGGRNEQFF. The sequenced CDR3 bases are TGCGCCAGCAGTGAGGGGCGGGGGGGCCGAAATGAG.

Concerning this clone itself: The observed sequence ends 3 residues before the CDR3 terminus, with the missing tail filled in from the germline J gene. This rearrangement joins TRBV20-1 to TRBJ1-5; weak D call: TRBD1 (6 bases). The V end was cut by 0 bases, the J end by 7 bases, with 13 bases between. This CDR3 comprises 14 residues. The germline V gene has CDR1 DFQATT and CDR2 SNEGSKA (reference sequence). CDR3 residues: CSARESGARQPQHF. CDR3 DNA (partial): TGCAGTGCTAGAGAATCAGGGGCACGGCAGCCC.

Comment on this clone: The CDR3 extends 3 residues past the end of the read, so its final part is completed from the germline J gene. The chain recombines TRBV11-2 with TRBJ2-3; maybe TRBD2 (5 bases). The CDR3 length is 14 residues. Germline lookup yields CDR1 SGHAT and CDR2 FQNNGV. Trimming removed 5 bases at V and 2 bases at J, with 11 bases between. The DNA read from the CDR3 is TGTGCCAGCAGCGTACTAGATCCCACAGATACG. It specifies CASSVLDPTDT. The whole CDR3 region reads CASSVLDPTDTQYF.

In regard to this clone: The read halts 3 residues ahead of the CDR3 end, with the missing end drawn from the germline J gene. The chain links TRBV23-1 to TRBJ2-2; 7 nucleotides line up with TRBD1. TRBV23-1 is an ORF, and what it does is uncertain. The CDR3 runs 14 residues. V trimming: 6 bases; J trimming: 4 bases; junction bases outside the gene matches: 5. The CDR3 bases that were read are TGCGCCAGCAGCCCCGGGACAGTCACCGGGGAG. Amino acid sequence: CASSPGTVTGE. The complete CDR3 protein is CASSPGTVTGELFF.

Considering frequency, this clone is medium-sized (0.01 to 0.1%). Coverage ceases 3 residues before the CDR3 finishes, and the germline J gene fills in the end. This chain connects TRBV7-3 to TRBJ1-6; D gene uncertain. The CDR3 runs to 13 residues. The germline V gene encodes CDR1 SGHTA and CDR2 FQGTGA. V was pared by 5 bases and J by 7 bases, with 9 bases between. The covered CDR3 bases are TGTGCCAGCAGCCCCCACGGGAATTCACCC. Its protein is CASSPHGNSP. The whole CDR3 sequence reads CASSPHGNSPLHF.

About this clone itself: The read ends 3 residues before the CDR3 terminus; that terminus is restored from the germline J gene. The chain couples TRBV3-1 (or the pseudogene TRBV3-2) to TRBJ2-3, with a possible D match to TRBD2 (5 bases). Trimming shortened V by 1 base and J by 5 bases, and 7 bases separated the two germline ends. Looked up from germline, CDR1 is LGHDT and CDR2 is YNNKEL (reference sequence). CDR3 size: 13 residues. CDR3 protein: CASSQAGRDTQYF. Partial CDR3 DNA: TGTGCCAGCAGCCAAGCGGGGAGAGATACG.

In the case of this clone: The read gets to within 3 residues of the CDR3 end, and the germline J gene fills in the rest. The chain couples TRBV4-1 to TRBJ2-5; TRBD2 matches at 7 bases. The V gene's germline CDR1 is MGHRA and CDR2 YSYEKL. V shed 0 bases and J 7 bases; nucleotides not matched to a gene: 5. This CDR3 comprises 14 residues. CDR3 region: CASSQDSQRGTQYF. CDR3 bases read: TGCGCCAGCAGCCAAGATTCCCAGCGGGGGACC.

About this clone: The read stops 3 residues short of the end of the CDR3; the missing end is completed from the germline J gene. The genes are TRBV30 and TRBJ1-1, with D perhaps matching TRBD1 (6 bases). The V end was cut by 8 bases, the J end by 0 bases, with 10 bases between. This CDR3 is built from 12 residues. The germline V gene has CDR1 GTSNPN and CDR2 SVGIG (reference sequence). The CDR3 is CAGGGMNTEAFF. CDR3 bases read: TGTGCCGGGGGGGGCATGAACACTGAA. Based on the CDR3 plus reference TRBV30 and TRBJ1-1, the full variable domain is SQTIHQWPATLVQPVGSPLSLECTVEGTSNPNLYWYRQAAGRGLQLLFYSVGIGQISSEVPQNLSASRPQDRQFILSSKKLLLSDSGFYLCAGGGMNTEAFFGQGTRLTVV.

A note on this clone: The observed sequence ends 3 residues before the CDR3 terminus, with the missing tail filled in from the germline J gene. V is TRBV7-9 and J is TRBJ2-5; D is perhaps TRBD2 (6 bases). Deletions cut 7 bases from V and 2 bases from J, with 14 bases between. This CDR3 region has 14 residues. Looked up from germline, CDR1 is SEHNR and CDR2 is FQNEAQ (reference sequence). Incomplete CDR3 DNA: TGTGCCAGCACCCATCGGGGGTTACAAGAGACC. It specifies CASTHRGLQET. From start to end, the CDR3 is CASTHRGLQETQYF. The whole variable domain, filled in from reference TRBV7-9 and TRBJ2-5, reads DTGVSQNPRHKITKRGQNVTFRCDPISEHNRLYWYRQTLGQGPEFLTYFQNEAQLEKSRLLSDRFSAERPKGSFSTLEIQRTEQGDSAMYLCASTHRGLQETQYFGPGTRLLVL.

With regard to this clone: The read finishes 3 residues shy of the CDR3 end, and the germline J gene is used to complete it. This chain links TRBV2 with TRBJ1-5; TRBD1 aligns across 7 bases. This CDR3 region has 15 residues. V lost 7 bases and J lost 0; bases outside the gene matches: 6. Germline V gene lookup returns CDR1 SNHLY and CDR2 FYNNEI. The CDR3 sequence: CASTTGAYSNQPQHF. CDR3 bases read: TGTGCCAGCACCACAGGGGCTTATAGCAATCAGCCC.

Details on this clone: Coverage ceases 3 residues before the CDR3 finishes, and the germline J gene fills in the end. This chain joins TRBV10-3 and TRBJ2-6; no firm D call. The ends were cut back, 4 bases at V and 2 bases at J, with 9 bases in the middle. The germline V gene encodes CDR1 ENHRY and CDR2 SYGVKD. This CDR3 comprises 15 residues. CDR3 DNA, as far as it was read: TGTGCCATCAGTGCGGTAGAAACTGGGGCCAACGTC. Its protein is CAISAVETGANV. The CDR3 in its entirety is CAISAVETGANVLTF.

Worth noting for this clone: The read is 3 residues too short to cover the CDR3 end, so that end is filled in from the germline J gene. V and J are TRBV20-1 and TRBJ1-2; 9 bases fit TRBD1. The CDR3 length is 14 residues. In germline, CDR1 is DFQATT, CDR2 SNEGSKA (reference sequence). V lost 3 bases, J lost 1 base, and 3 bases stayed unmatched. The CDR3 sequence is CSASRTGVNYGYTF. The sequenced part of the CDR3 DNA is TGCAGTGCTAGTAGGACAGGGGTTAACTATGGC.

CDR3 bases read: TGTGCCAGCAGGCTCATTTCTATGAACACTGAA. This sequence encodes CASRLISMNTE. The full-length CDR3 reads as CASRLISMNTEAFF. The chain is built from TRBV7-2 and TRBJ1-1; D gene unclear. The sequence runs out 3 residues before the end of the CDR3; the remainder is reconstructed from the germline J gene. The CDR3 spans 14 residues. Germline values: CDR1 SGHTA, CDR2 FQGNSA. V lost 6 bases to trimming and J lost 0 bases, with 11 bases between them.

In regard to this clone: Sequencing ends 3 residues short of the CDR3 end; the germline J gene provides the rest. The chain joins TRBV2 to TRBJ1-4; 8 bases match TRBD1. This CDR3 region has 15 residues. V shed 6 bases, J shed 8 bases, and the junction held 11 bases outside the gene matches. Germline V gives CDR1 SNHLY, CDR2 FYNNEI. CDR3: CASSAATGAWEKLFF. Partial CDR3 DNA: TGTGCCAGCAGCGCGGCGACAGGGGCGTGGGAAAAA.

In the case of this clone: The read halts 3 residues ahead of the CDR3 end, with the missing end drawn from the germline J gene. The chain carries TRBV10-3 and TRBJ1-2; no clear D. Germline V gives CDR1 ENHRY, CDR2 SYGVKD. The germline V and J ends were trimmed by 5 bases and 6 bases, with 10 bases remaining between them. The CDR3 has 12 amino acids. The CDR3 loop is CAISQTRDGYTF. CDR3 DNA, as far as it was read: TGTGCCATCAGTCAAACACGGGATGGC.

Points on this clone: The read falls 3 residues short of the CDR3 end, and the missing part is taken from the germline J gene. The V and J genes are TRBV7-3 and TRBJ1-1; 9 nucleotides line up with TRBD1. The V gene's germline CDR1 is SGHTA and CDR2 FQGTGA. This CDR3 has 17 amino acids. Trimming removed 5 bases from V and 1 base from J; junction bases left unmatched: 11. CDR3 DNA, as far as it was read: TGTGCCAGCAGCCCCCAACACAGGGGGCGTAGGAACACTGAA. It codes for CASSPQHRGRRNTE. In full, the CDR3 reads CASSPQHRGRRNTEAFF.

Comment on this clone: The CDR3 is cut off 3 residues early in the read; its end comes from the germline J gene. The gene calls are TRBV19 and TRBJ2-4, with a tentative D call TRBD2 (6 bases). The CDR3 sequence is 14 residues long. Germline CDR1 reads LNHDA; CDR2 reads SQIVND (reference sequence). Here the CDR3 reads CASSIGPGGDGQYF. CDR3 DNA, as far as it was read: TGTGCCAGTAGTATTGGCCCTGGAGGGGATGGT.

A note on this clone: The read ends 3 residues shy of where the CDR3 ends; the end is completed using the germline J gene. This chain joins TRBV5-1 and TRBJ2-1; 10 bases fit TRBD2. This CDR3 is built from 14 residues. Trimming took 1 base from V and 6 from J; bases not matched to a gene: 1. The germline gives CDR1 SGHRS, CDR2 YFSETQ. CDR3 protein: CASSLTSGANEQFF. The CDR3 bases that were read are TGCGCCAGCAGCTTGACTAGCGGGGCCAATGAG.